These T cell receptor beta chains were read from a single sample in a study of CD8 T cells in Susac syndrome. TCRdb itself ran the immunoSEQ multiplex PCR reads through MiXCR, one entry per CDR3 protein. The sample contains some 300,000 distinct CDR3 sequences, roughly 85% of which appear only once. What was sequenced was CD8+ T cells from PBMCs. The receptors derive from a human donor with multiple sclerosis. The CDR3 runs from the conserved cysteine through the conserved F or W. Fields, in order: clone size, J gene, V gene, D gene, CDR3 DNA, CDR3 protein. A D gene is named only where the DNA matches it firmly. Expanded clones are given a class, and other clones once, few, many or no size at all.

.,TRBJ2-1,TRBV4-2,TRBD2,TGTGCCAGCAGCCAGGCCCTAGCGGGAGTATCCTACAATGAGCAGTTCTTC,CASSQALAGVSYNEQFF
once,TRBJ2-7,TRBV28,.,TGTGCCAGCAGTCCCCGCCCGCAGGAGCAGTACTTC,CASSPRPQEQYF
.,TRBJ1-5,TRBV6-1,TRBD1,TGTGCCAGCAGCTTTTGGGACAGTCCCAGCAATCAGCCCCAGCATTTT,CASSFWDSPSNQPQHF
.,TRBJ2-1,TRBV7-9,TRBD2,TGTGCCAGCAGCTTAGCGCGAGACGGGAGGGCCATCAATGAGCAGTTCTTC,CASSLARDGRAINEQFF
.,TRBJ2-7,TRBV27,.,TGTGCCTTCCCTCTCCGGACTAACTCCTACGAGCAGTACTTC,CAFPLRTNSYEQYF
few,TRBJ1-1,TRBV7-8,.,TGTGCCAGCAGCACGGACAGCTACACTGAAGCTTTCTTT,CASSTDSYTEAFF
.,TRBJ1-1,TRBV10-3,.,TGTGCCATCAGAAGTGAATCCCGGGACACCGGCGTAGCTTTCTTT,CAIRSESRDTGVAFF
.,TRBJ2-1,TRBV7-9,TRBD2,TGTGCCAGCAGCTCCACACGGGCGGGAGGAGGGGATGAGCAGTTCTTC,CASSSTRAGGGDEQFF
.,TRBJ2-3,TRBV30,TRBD2,TGTGCCTGCCACTTAGCGGGAAGCACAGATACGCAGTATTTT,CACHLAGSTDTQYF
once,TRBJ2-7,TRBV5-4,.,TGTGCCAGCAGCTTGGGGGTAGGGGGTCAGTACTTC,CASSLGVGGQYF
.,TRBJ2-3,TRBV24-1,.,TGTGCCACCAGCTTCAGTCCTAGCACAGATACGCAGTATTTT,CATSFSPSTDTQYF
.,TRBJ1-2,TRBV14,.,TGTGCCAGCAGCCAGGTCGGAATCGGTGGCTACACCTTC,CASSQVGIGGYTF
.,TRBJ1-1,TRBV5-6,TRBD1,TGTGCCAGCAGCTTGGAGACAGGGTCGAACACTGAAGCTTTCTTT,CASSLETGSNTEAFF
.,TRBJ1-3,TRBV19,.,TGTGCCAGTAGTATCCCGAACACCATATATTTT,CASSIPNTIYF
.,TRBJ1-2,TRBV11-2,TRBD1,TGTGCCAGCAGCTTAGCCCTAAGGACAGGGGGCGCCGACTATGGCTACACCTTC,CASSLALRTGGADYGYTF
.,TRBJ1-1,TRBV9,TRBD1,TGTGCCAGCAGCGTAGGAGGGACAGACACTGAAGCTTTCTTT,CASSVGGTDTEAFF
.,TRBJ1-5,TRBV5-6,.,TGTGCCAGCAGCTTGGGAAGGAAAGCAGGAGATAGGAATCAGCCCCAGCATTTT,CASSLGRKAGDRNQPQHF
once,TRBJ2-5,TRBV10-2,.,TGCGCCAGCTTCCACTACTTAAACCAAGAGACCCAGTACTTC,CASFHYLNQETQYF
.,TRBJ1-1,TRBV27,TRBD1,TGTGCCAGCACCCCGGGGAGGGGGCTTGTCACTGAAGCTTTCTTT,CASTPGRGLVTEAFF
.,TRBJ2-7,TRBV20-1,.,TGCAGTGCCTCCAGGGGTCCAGCGGGTTTTTGGTACGAGCAGTACTTC,CSASRGPAGFWYEQYF
.,TRBJ2-1,TRBV7-2,TRBD2,TGTGCCAGCAGCTCACTAGCGGGAGCCCCAAATGAGCAGTTCTTC,CASSSLAGAPNEQFF
.,TRBJ1-2,TRBV4-3,TRBD1,TGCGCCAGCAGCCAAGTATACAGGGGAGGACTTGGCTACACCTTC,CASSQVYRGGLGYTF
.,TRBJ1-2,TRBV27,TRBD1,TGTGCCAGCAGTTCCGGGACAGGCCTCTATGGCTACACCTTC,CASSSGTGLYGYTF
.,TRBJ2-2,TRBV7-2,TRBD2,TGTGCCAGCAGCTGGGATGGACTAGCGGGTTCCACCGGGGAGCTGTTTTTT,CASSWDGLAGSTGELFF
.,TRBJ2-1,TRBV6-2/TRBV6-3,TRBD2,TGTGCCAGCAGTTACCTGCGGGAGGGCCTCAATGAGCAGTTCTTC,CASSYLREGLNEQFF
few,TRBJ2-3,TRBV7-9,.,TGTGCCAGCACCCCAGCAGAATCAGTTAAGGGTACGCAGTATTTT,CASTPAESVKGTQYF
.,TRBJ1-1,TRBV27,.,TGTGCCAGCAGTTTATGGGGCGGTAAGAACACTGAAGCTTTCTTT,CASSLWGGKNTEAFF
once,TRBJ1-1,TRBV14,.,TGTGCCAGCAGCCAGACATGGGGGCCCATGAACACTGAAGCTTTCTTT,CASSQTWGPMNTEAFF
once,TRBJ2-1,TRBV2,.,TGTGCCAGCAGTCCTATTGAAGATGAGCAGTTCTTC,CASSPIEDEQFF
.,TRBJ2-1,TRBV24-1,.,TGTGCCACCAGTGTGATTCCAGGAGATGAGCAGTTCTTC,CATSVIPGDEQFF
.,TRBJ1-2,TRBV4-3,TRBD1,TGCGCCAGCACCTCGACCGGGGACAGCGGCTACACCTTC,CASTSTGDSGYTF
.,TRBJ2-4,TRBV21-1,.,TGTGCCAGCCTCGGCCCGGTGGGACAAGGCAAAAACATTCAGTACTTC,CASLGPVGQGKNIQYF
.,TRBJ1-1,TRBV15,.,TGTGCCACCAAGATTGACAGCCTCCAGAACACTGAAGCTTTCTTT,CATKIDSLQNTEAFF
.,TRBJ2-1,TRBV27,.,TGTGCCAGCTCATTGTCGGACTTCAACAATGAGCAGTTCTTC,CASSLSDFNNEQFF
.,TRBJ2-3,TRBV5-1,TRBD2,TGCGCCAGCAGCTCAGGGACTAGCGGTTACACAGATACGCAGTATTTT,CASSSGTSGYTDTQYF